A selection of T cell receptor beta chains follows, all from one sample in a study of control samples from healthy donors and cancer patients. TCRdb's table, derived via immunoSEQ multiplex PCR, lists solely in-frame clones and lacks some. This sample has some 190,000 clones, with 91% found just once. Sequencing input: blood. The receptors shown here come from a man aged 30 to 39 in good health. The CDR3 runs from the conserved cysteine through the conserved F or W. A D gene is named only where the DNA matches it firmly. Clone size is given for some rows only: seen once, a few or many times, or a class if the clone is expanded.

j_call	d_call	clone_size	v_call	cdr3_nt	cdr3_aa
TRBJ1-2	-	-	TRBV5-4	TGTGCCAGCAGCACCCGGGCCACGGTGACAAACTATGGCTACACCTTC	CASSTRATVTNYGYTF
TRBJ1-3	-	-	TRBV30	TGTGCCTGGACCCGCATGGGACACCCAAACTCTGGAAACACCATATATTTT	CAWTRMGHPNSGNTIYF
TRBJ1-2	-	-	TRBV13	TGTGCCAGCAGCGTGGAGGGGGTCAGGGCCTATGGCTACACCTTC	CASSVEGVRAYGYTF
TRBJ2-1	-	-	TRBV27	TGTGCCAGCAGTTTAAGTGCCCGACAGGGAGGGTACAATGAGCAGTTCTTC	CASSLSARQGGYNEQFF
TRBJ2-7	-	-	TRBV5-1	TGCGCCAGCAGCTTTTCCCCTGGGACTTATGGCGAGCAGTACTTC	CASSFSPGTYGEQYF
TRBJ1-5	-	few	TRBV5-6	TGTGCCAGCAGCTTTTCGGGTCAGCCCCAGCATTTT	CASSFSGQPQHF
TRBJ1-6	-	-	TRBV4-2	TGTGCCAGCAGCCAACGGCAGGTTAGGTCACCCCTCCACTTT	CASSQRQVRSPLHF
TRBJ1-5	TRBD1	-	TRBV19	TGTGCCAGTAGTGTGACAGGGACTCAGCCCCAGCATTTT	CASSVTGTQPQHF
TRBJ2-4	-	-	TRBV25-1	TGTGCCAGCAGTGAGGGGGCCACAAACATTCAGTACTTC	CASSEGATNIQYF
TRBJ2-1	-	-	TRBV11-2	TGTGCCAGCAGCCCCGCGAAAGGGGGAAGCTCCTACAATGAGCAGTTCTTC	CASSPAKGGSSYNEQFF
TRBJ2-1	-	few	TRBV10-3	TGTGCCACCAGTGCCGGCGGCTACAATGAGCAGTTCTTC	CATSAGGYNEQFF
TRBJ1-1	-	-	TRBV21-1	TGTGCCAGCAGACTAGCAGGGTTGAACACTGAAGCTTTCTTT	CASRLAGLNTEAFF
TRBJ2-1	-	few	TRBV6-5	TGTGCCAGCACGGTCCAACAGGGTTCCTACAATGAGCAGTTCTTC	CASTVQQGSYNEQFF
TRBJ1-3	TRBD1	once	TRBV27	TGTGCCAGCTCGACAGGGAACGGAAACACCATATATTTT	CASSTGNGNTIYF
TRBJ2-7	-	once	TRBV2	TGTGCCAGCAGTGGACAGCCCTACGAGCAGTACTTC	CASSGQPYEQYF
TRBJ2-1	TRBD2	-	TRBV5-1	TGCGCCAGCAGCTCGGGACTAGCGGGGATCACCTACAATGAGCAGTTCTTC	CASSSGLAGITYNEQFF
TRBJ2-1	TRBD2	once	TRBV7-2	TGTGCCAGCAGCATCAGCGGGGGTCACAATGAGCAGTTCTTC	CASSISGGHNEQFF
TRBJ1-1	TRBD1	once	TRBV29-1	TGCAGCGCTTATAGACAGGGGCGTGTTGGAGGGACTGAAGCTTTCTTT	CSAYRQGRVGGTEAFF
TRBJ1-3	-	-	TRBV7-9	TGTGCCAGCAGCTCCGGGACAAACTCTGGAAACACCATATATTTT	CASSSGTNSGNTIYF
TRBJ2-5	-	-	TRBV11-2	TGTGCCAGCAGCTTAGCTCTAATTGGTGGAGGCAGCTTGGGAGAGACCCAGTACTTC	CASSLALIGGGSLGETQYF
TRBJ1-1	TRBD1	-	TRBV4-1	TGCGCCAGCAGCCAACGCACAGGGGAGGGGCACACTGAAGCTTTCTTT	CASSQRTGEGHTEAFF
TRBJ1-1	TRBD1	-	TRBV30	TGTGCCTGGGGGACAGGGGGCTCCGCTGAAGCTTTCTTT	CAWGTGGSAEAFF
TRBJ2-7	-	-	TRBV18	TGTGCCAGCTCACCGTCTAAGGGGGTCGAGCAGTACTTC	CASSPSKGVEQYF
TRBJ2-7	-	-	TRBV14	TGTGCCAGCAGCCACGGGCGTACGTACGAGCAGTACTTC	CASSHGRTYEQYF
TRBJ2-1	-	once	TRBV5-1	TGCGCCAGCAGCTTGGGTGGATTCGATGAGCAGTTCTTC	CASSLGGFDEQFF
TRBJ2-3	TRBD2	-	TRBV18	TGTGCCAGCTCACAAGGACTAGCGGGGGACACAGATACGCAGTATTTT	CASSQGLAGDTDTQYF
TRBJ2-1	TRBD1	-	TRBV3-1/TRBV3-2	TGTGCCAGCAGCCCTACCCGACAGGGTTGGTACAATGAGCAGTTCTTC	CASSPTRQGWYNEQFF
TRBJ2-3	-	-	TRBV4-1	TGCGCCAGCAGCCAAGTCGCCAGGGGGGGAGATACGCAGTATTTT	CASSQVARGGDTQYF
TRBJ2-7	TRBD1	-	TRBV12-5	TGTGCTAGTGGTTTTAGGCAGGGGGCGTACGAGCAGTACTTC	CASGFRQGAYEQYF
TRBJ2-4	-	-	TRBV6-6	TGTGCCAGCAGTCAAACAGGGTTGGCCAAAAACATTCAGTACTTC	CASSQTGLAKNIQYF
TRBJ2-3	TRBD2	once	TRBV10-3	TGTGCCATCAGGGCATTTTCCGGGACTAGCGGGGGGACCGTTAGTGATACGCAGTATTTT	CAIRAFSGTSGGTVSDTQYF
TRBJ1-1	TRBD1	-	TRBV12-5	TGTGCTAGTGGTTTGGACAGGGGCACTGAAGCTTTCTTT	CASGLDRGTEAFF
TRBJ2-5	-	-	TRBV6-1	TGTGCCAGCAGTGACGGGTTGAGAGAGACCCAGTACTTC	CASSDGLRETQYF
TRBJ1-1	TRBD1	once	TRBV20-1	TGCAGTGCTAGTCGGGACAGGGTCGTTTCGAACACTGAAGCTTTCTTT	CSASRDRVVSNTEAFF
TRBJ1-5	-	-	TRBV6-5	TGTGCCGCAAGCCAGGTGGTAAGCAATCAGCCCCAGCATTTT	CAASQVVSNQPQHF
TRBJ2-3	TRBD2	-	TRBV2	TGTGCCAGCAGTGAGACGACGGTCGGGCGGGGGAAGGCAGATACGCAGTATTTT	CASSETTVGRGKADTQYF
TRBJ1-2	-	-	TRBV5-1	TGCGCCAGCAGCCAAGAGGGAGACGGGCGCGGCTACACCTTC	CASSQEGDGRGYTF
TRBJ2-7	TRBD2	-	TRBV3-1/TRBV3-2	TGTGCCAGCAGCCCCGGCCTACTAGCGGGGGGGGGAGGCGAGCAGTACTTC	CASSPGLLAGGGGEQYF
TRBJ1-2	-	once	TRBV7-9	TGTGCCGGCAGCCCTAAACACCGGGACGGAGGTCAATATGGCTACACCTTC	CAGSPKHRDGGQYGYTF
TRBJ2-7	-	-	TRBV28	TGTGCCAGCAGTTTATCTGGGGGTTTCGGCTCCTACGAGCAGTACTTC	CASSLSGGFGSYEQYF
TRBJ1-1	-	-	TRBV9	TGTGCCAGCAGCGCACGGTGGCAGGGTGAGGATGAAGCTTTCTTT	CASSARWQGEDEAFF
TRBJ1-1	-	once	TRBV30	TGTGCCTGGAGTAAAGGCAGGGATCTTGAAGCTTTCTTT	CAWSKGRDLEAFF
TRBJ2-3	TRBD2	-	TRBV10-1	TGCGCCAGCAGTGACCCTAGCGGGGTCACAGATACGCAGTATTTT	CASSDPSGVTDTQYF
TRBJ1-1	TRBD1	-	TRBV19	TGTGCCAGTAGCCCACAGGGGGATGGGGCTGAAGCTTTCTTT	CASSPQGDGAEAFF
TRBJ2-3	-	-	TRBV30	TGTGCCTGGACTGGGGTAAATGGCAATCAGCCCCAGTATTTT	CAWTGVNGNQPQYF
TRBJ1-3	-	-	TRBV5-3	TGTGCCAGAAGCTTGGATTGGAGGGGGGCTGGAAACACCATATATTTT	CARSLDWRGAGNTIYF
TRBJ2-3	-	-	TRBV24-1	TGTGCCACCGCCCCCGATACGCAGTATTTT	CATAPDTQYF
TRBJ1-4	-	-	TRBV30	TGTGCCTGGCGGGTTGCAGCTAATGAAAAACTGTTTTTT	CAWRVAANEKLFF
TRBJ1-2	TRBD1	-	TRBV25-1	TGTGCCAGCAGCGGGACAGGGGGCGAACTCTATGGCTACACCTTC	CASSGTGGELYGYTF
TRBJ2-3	-	-	TRBV5-4	TGTGCCAGCAGCTTGATACAGGGACACCTCACAGATACGCAGTATTTT	CASSLIQGHLTDTQYF
TRBJ2-3	TRBD2	-	TRBV7-2	TGTGCCAGCAGCCCCGCGTTGCGAGCGGGGGGCGGGGATACGCAGTATTTT	CASSPALRAGGGDTQYF
TRBJ2-1	TRBD1	-	TRBV4-2	TGTGCCAGCAGCCAAGATTATTGGACAGGTCCTAGGGAGCAGTTCTTC	CASSQDYWTGPREQFF
TRBJ2-3	-	-	TRBV15	TGTGCCACCAGCAGAGATGGGGGACCCCGGCGAGATACGCAGTATTTT	CATSRDGGPRRDTQYF
TRBJ1-6	TRBD1	-	TRBV19	TGTGCCAGTAGTCCCCAGGGGGAGGCGAATTCACCCCTCCACTTT	CASSPQGEANSPLHF